This TCR beta chain was profiled in a study of T cell repertoires in cytomegalovirus infection. Across the study: Carrying CMV and the relevant HLA type showed in public TCR beta signatures.

This clonotype was recorded many times. Its antigen is not identified. TCRdb independently ran MiXCR on the reads; one entry per CDR3 protein. The sample shows hundreds of thousands of distinct CDR3 sequences, less than 25% of them seen only once. The trim removed 5 bases at V and 6 bases at J, leaving 9 bases unmatched. CDR1 is SGHTA, CDR2 FQGNSA, per germline. This CDR3 region has 15 residues. Points from the study as a whole: Predominance within the ex vivo response was attributable to HLA-C-restricted CMV-specific TCR beta clonotypes. People with CMV and the relevant HLA were identified by cumulative public TCR beta family frequency.

Sample: CD8+ T cells from PBMCs. This sequence originates from a human donor in good health (CMV status not recorded). Some clones in this sample may be carry-over from other donors' samples. This rearrangement joins TRBV7-2 to TRBJ2-1; 8 bases fit TRBD1. The CDR3 DNA is TGTGCCAGCAGCCATATCGGGACAGGTTTCAATGAGCAGTTCTTC. Protein: CASSHIGTGFNEQFF.